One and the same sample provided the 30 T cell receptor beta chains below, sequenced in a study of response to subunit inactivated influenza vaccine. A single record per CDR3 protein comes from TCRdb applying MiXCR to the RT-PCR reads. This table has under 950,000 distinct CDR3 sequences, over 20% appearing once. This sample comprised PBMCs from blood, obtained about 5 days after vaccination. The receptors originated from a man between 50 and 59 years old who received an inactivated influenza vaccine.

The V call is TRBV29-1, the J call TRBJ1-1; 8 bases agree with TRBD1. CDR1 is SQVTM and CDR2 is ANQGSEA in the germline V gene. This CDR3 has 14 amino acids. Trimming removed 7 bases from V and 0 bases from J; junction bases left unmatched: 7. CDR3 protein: CSAPGTGMNTEAFF. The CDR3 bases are TGCAGCGCCCCCGGGACAGGTATGAACACTGAAGCTTTCTTT.

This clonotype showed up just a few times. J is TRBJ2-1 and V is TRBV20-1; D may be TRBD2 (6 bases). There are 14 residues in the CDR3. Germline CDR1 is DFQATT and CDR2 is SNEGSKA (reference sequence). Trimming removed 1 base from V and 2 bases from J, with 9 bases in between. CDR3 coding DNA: TGCAGTGCTAGAGGCGGGATCACCTACAATGAGCAGTTCTTC. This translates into CSARGGITYNEQFF.

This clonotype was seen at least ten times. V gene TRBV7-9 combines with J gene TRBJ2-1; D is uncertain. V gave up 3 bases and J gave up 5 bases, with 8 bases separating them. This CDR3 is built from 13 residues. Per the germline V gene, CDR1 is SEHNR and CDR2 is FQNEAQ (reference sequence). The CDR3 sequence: CASSLPSDNEQFF. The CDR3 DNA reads TGTGCCAGCAGCTTGCCCTCGGACAATGAGCAGTTCTTC.

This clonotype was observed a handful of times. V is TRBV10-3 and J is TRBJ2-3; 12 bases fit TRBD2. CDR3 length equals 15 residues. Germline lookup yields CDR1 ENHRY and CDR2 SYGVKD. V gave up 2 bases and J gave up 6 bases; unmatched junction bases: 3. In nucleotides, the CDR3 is TGTGCCATCAGTGAGACTAGCGGGAGGTCCGATACGCAGTATTTT. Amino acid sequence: CAISETSGRSDTQYF.

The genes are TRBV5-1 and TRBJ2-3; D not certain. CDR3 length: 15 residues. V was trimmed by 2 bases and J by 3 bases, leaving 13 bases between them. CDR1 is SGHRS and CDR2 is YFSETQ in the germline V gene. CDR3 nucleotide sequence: TGCGCCAGCAGCTTCCAAAGGACCTTTACAGATACGCAGTATTTT. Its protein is CASSFQRTFTDTQYF. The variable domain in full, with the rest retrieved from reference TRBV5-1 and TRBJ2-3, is KAGVTQTPRYLIKTRGQQVTLSCSPISGHRSVSWYQQTPGQGLQFLFEYFSETQRNKGNFPGRFSGRQFSNSRSEMNVSTLELGDSALYLCASSFQRTFTDTQYFGPGTRLTVL.

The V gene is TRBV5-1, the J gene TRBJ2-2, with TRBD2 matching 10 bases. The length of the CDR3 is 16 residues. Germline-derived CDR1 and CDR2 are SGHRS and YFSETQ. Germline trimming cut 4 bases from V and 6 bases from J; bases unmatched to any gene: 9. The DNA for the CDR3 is TGCGCCAGCAGCATGGCGGGACTAGCGTATTCCGGGGAGCTGTTTTTT. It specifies CASSMAGLAYSGELFF.

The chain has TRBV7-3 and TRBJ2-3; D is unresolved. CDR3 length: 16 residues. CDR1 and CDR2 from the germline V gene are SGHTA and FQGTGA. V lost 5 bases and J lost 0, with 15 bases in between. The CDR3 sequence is CASSPLGQTSTDTQYF. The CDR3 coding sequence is TGTGCCAGCAGCCCCCTTGGGCAGACAAGCACAGATACGCAGTATTTT.

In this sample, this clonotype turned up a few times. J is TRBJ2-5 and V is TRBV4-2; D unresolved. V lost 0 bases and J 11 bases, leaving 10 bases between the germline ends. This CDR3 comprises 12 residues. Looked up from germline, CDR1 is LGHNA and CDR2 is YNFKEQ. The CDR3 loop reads CASSQDDSSQYF. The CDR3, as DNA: TGTGCCAGCAGCCAAGATGACTCCAGTCAGTACTTC.

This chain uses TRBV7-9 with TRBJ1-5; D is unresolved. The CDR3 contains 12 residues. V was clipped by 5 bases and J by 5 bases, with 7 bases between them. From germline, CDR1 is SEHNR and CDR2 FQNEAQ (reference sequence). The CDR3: CASSQVDQPQHF. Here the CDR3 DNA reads TGTGCCAGCAGCCAGGTTGATCAGCCCCAGCATTTT.

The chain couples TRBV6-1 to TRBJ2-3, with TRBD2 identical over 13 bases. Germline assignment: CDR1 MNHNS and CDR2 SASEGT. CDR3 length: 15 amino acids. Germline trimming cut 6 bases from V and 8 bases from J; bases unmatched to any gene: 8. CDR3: CASRTSGRAAGTQYF. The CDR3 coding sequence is TGTGCCAGCAGAACTAGCGGGAGGGCGGCAGGTACGCAGTATTTT.

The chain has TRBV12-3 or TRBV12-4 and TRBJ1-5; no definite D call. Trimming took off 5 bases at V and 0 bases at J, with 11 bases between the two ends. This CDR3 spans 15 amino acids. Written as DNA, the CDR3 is TGTGCCAGCAGTGAGCAGGAATTTAGCAATCAGCCCCAGCATTTT. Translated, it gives CASSEQEFSNQPQHF.

CDR3 in DNA: TGTGCCAGCAGTTCCGTGGACAGGGGCTACGAGCAGTACTTC. Translating it yields CASSSVDRGYEQYF. This chain joins TRBV6-5 and TRBJ2-7, with 9 bases aligning to TRBD1. CDR1 and CDR2 (germline): MNHEY, SVGAGI. CDR3 length: 14 residues. Trimming cost V 4 bases and J 3 bases; bases outside gene matches: 4.

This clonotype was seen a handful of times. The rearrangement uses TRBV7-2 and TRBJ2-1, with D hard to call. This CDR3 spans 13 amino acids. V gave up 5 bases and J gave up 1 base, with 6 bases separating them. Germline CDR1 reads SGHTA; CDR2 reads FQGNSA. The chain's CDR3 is CASSAPSYNEQFF. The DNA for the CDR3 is TGTGCCAGCAGCGCCCCTTCCTACAATGAGCAGTTCTTC.

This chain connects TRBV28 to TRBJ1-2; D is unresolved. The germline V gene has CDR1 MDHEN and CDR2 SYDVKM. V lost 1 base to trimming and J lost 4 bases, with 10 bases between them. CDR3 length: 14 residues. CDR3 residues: CASSLYKRTYGYTF. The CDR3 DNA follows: TGTGCCAGCAGTTTATACAAGCGAACCTATGGCTACACCTTC.

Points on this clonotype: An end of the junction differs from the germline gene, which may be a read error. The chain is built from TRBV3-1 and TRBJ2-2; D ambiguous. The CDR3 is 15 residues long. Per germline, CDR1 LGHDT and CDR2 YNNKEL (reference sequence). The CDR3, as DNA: TGTGCCAGCTGCCAAGATAGGCTGACCACCGGGGAGCTGTTTTTT. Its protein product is CASCQDRLTTGELFF.

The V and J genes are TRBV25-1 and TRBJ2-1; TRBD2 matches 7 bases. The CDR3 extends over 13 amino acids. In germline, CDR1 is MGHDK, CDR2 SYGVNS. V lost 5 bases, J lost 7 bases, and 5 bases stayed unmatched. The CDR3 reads CASSKTSPNEQFF. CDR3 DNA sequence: TGTGCCAGCAGTAAGACTAGCCCGAATGAGCAGTTCTTC.

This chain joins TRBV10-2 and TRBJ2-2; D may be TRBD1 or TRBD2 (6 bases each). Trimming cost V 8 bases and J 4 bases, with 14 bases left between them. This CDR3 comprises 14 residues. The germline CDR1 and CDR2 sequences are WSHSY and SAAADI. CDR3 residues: CASQQSGATGELFF. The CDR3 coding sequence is TGCGCCAGCCAGCAGTCGGGGGCCACCGGGGAGCTGTTTTTT.

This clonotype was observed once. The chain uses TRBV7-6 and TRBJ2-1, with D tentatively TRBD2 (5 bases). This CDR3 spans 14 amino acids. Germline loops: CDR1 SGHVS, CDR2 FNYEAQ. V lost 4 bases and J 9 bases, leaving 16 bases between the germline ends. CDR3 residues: CASSSPGRGSEQFF. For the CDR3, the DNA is TGTGCCAGCAGCTCCCCGGGCAGAGGGAGTGAGCAGTTCTTC. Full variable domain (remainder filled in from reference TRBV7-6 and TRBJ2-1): GAGVSQSPRYKVTKRGQDVALRCDPISGHVSLYWYRQALGQGPEFLTYFNYEAQQDKSGLPNDRFSAERPEGSISTLTIQRTEQRDSAMYRCASSSPGRGSEQFFGPGTRLTVL.

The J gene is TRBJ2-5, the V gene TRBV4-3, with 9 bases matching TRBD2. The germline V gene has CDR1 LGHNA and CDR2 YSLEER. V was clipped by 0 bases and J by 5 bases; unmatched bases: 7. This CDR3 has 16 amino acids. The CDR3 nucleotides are TGCGCCAGCAGCCAAGAAACCAGCGGGGGGTTGGAGACCCAGTACTTC. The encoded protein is CASSQETSGGLETQYF.

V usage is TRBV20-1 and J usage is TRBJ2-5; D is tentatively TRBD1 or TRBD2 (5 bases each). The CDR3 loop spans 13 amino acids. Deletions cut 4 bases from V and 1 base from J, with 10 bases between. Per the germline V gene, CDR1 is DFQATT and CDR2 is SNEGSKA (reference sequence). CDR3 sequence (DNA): TGCAGTGCTACGGGGACGATCCAAGAGACCCAGTACTTC. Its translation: CSATGTIQETQYF.

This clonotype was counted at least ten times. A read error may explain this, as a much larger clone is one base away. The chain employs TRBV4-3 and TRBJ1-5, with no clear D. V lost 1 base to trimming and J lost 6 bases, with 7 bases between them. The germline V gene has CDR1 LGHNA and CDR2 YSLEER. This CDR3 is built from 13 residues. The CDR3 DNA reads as TGCGCCAGCAGCCAAGGGGTAGGTCAGCCCCAGCATTTT. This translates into CASSQGVGQPQHF.

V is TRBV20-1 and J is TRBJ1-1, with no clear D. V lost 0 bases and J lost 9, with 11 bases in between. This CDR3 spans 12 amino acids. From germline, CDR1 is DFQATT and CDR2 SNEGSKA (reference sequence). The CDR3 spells CSARDVGGKAFF. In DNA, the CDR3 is TGCAGTGCTAGAGATGTAGGCGGGAAAGCTTTCTTT.

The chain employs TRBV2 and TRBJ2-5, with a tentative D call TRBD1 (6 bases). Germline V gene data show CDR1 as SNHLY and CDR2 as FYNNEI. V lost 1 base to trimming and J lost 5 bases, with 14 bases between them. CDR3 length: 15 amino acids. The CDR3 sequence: CASSEGTRGGETQYF. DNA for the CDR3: TGTGCCAGCAGTGAAGGCACCAGGGGTGGGGAGACCCAGTACTTC.

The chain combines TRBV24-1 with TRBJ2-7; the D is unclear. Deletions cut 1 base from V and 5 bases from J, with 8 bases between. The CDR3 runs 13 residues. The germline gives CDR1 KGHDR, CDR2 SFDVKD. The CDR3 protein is CATSDFPSHEQYF. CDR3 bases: TGTGCCACCAGTGATTTTCCTTCCCACGAGCAGTACTTC.

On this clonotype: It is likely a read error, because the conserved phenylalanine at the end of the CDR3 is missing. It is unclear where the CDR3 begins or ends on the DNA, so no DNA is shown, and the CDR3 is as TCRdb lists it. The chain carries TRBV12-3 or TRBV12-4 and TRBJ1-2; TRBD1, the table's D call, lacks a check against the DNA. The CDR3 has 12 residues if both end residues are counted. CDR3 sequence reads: CASSLTGSFGTS.

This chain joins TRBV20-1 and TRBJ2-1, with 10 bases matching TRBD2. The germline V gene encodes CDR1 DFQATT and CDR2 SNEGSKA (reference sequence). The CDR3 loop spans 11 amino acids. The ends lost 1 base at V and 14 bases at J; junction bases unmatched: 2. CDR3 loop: CSARGLAGEFF. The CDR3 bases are TGCAGTGCTAGAGGTCTAGCGGGGGAGTTCTTC.

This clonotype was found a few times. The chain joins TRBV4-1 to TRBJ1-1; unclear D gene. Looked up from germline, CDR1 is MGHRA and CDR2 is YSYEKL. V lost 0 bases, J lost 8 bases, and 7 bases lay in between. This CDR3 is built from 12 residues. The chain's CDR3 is CASSQDRGEAFF. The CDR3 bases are TGCGCCAGCAGCCAAGATCGGGGAGAAGCTTTCTTT.

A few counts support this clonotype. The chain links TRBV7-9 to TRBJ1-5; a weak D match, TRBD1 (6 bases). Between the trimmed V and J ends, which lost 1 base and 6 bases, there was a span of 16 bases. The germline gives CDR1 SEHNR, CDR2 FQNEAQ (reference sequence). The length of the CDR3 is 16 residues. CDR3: CASSLVSGGIAQPQHF. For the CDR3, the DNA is TGTGCCAGCAGCTTAGTATCGGGGGGCATAGCTCAGCCCCAGCATTTT. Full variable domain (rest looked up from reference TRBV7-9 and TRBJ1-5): DTGVSQNPRHKITKRGQNVTFRCDPISEHNRLYWYRQTLGQGPEFLTYFQNEAQLEKSRLLSDRFSAERPKGSFSTLEIQRTEQGDSAMYLCASSLVSGGIAQPQHFGDGTRLSIL.

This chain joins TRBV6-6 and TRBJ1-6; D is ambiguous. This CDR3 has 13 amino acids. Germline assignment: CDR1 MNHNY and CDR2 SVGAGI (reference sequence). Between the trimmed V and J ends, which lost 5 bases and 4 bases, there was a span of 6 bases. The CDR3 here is CASSRAYNSPLHF. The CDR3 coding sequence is TGTGCCAGCAGTAGGGCATATAATTCACCCCTCCACTTT.

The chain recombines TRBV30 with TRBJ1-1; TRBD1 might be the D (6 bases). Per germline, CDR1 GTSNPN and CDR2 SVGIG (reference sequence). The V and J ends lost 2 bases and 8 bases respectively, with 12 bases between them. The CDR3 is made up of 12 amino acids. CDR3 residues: CAWSTGWAEAFF. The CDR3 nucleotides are TGTGCCTGGAGTACAGGGTGGGCCGAAGCTTTCTTT.